These T cell receptor beta chains were read from a single sample in a study of blood T cells in healthy people across ages. TCRdb reprocessed the 5' RACE reads with MiXCR, giving one entry per CDR3 protein. The table shows 1.8 million or so distinct CDR3 sequences, with about 39% occurring only once. Sequenced material: blood. These receptors all come from a human donor in good health. CDR3s include the opening cysteine and the closing phenylalanine or tryptophan. Fields, in order: J gene, clone size, V gene, D gene, CDR3 DNA, CDR3 protein. D genes are given only for firm matches. Clone size is not always given. Where it is, it says once, few, many or a class for expanded clones.

TRBJ1-2,-,TRBV2,-,TGTGCCAGCAGTGAGCGCGCCGGGACGGCGTTTGGCTACACCTTC,CASSERAGTAFGYTF
TRBJ1-2,few,TRBV6-5,-,TGTGCCAGCAGTTCTGGGACTGGCTACACCTTC,CASSSGTGYTF
TRBJ2-1,few,TRBV6-4,TRBD2,TGTGCCAGCTCTCCCCGTATGGGGCGGGGGTACGACAATGAGCAGTTCTTC,CASSPRMGRGYDNEQFF
TRBJ2-1,few,TRBV5-1,-,TGCGCCAGCAGCTTGGAAGGACTACGAAATGAGCAGTTCTTC,CASSLEGLRNEQFF
TRBJ2-1,-,TRBV4-3,TRBD2,TGCGCCAGCAGCCAGTTGATGACTAGCGGGGGGGCGGGCGATTACAATGAGCAGTTCTTC,CASSQLMTSGGAGDYNEQFF
TRBJ2-1,few,TRBV7-9,TRBD1,TGTGCCAGCAGTCGCATCTCAGGGGGCTGGGACAATGAGCAGTTCTTC,CASSRISGGWDNEQFF
TRBJ2-1,-,TRBV28,-,TGTGCCAGCAGTAGTCCGGGGGCGGAAGAGAACAATGAGCAGTTCTTC,CASSSPGAEENNEQFF
TRBJ1-2,-,TRBV20-1,-,TGCAGTGCTAGCGCTAACTATGGCTACACCTTC,CSASANYGYTF
TRBJ2-5,-,TRBV11-2,-,TGTGCCAGCAGCCGCGGAGACAGTTTAACGAGGACCCAGTACTTC,CASSRGDSLTRTQYF
TRBJ2-1,-,TRBV29-1,-,TGCAGCGTCCTGGGACTCTACAATGAGCAGTTCTTC,CSVLGLYNEQFF
TRBJ2-1,-,TRBV27,-,TGTGCCAGCCGACGGGTACTAGCAGGGCATGAGCAGGTCTTC,CASRRVLAGHEQVF
TRBJ2-1,few,TRBV29-1,-,TGCAGCGTAAAACAGAAGCTATTTTACAATGAGCAGTTCTTC,CSVKQKLFYNEQFF
TRBJ2-3,many,TRBV20-1,TRBD2,TGCAGTGCTAGAGACGTACGCGGGGGAGGAGACGAAGATACGCAGTATTTT,CSARDVRGGGDEDTQYF
TRBJ2-1,many,TRBV7-9,-,TGTGCCAGCAGCTCCGTCCAGTCCTACAATGAGCAGTTCTTC,CASSSVQSYNEQFF
TRBJ2-3,-,TRBV7-9,-,TGTGCCAGCAGCTTTTTGGGTCCAGATACGCAGTATTTT,CASSFLGPDTQYF
TRBJ2-6,-,TRBV28,-,TGTGCCAGCACCCAATCCTCAACCGTCTCTGGGGCCAACGTCCTGACTTTC,CASTQSSTVSGANVLTF
TRBJ2-7,once,TRBV20-1,-,TGCAGTGCCTCGACGGAGGCTTACGAGCAGTACTTC,CSASTEAYEQYF
TRBJ1-2,few,TRBV4-1,TRBD1,TGCGCCAGCAACCAACTCCGGGACAGGTCTAACTATGGCTACACCTTC,CASNQLRDRSNYGYTF
TRBJ2-3,many,TRBV20-1,-,TGCAGTGCTAGTCTCACAGATACGCAGTATTTT,CSASLTDTQYF
TRBJ2-5,-,TRBV7-6,-,TGTGCCAGCAGCCCTAGGGCGAGACTAGGCCTCTTCCAAGAGACCCAGTACTTC,CASSPRARLGLFQETQYF
TRBJ1-5,-,TRBV7-8,TRBD1,TGTGCCAGCAGGAGCGGACAGGGCAATCAGCCCCAGCATTTT,CASRSGQGNQPQHF
TRBJ2-5,many,TRBV4-3,-,TGCGCCAGCAGCCAAGGAGCAGGGTACCAAGAGACCCAGTACTTC,CASSQGAGYQETQYF
TRBJ2-3,few,TRBV18,TRBD2,TGTGCCAGCTCACCAACCCCCCTAGCGGGGGCCACAGATACGCAGTATTTT,CASSPTPLAGATDTQYF
TRBJ2-1,-,TRBV7-2,-,TGTGCCGGCAGCTTAGTCAGGGAGAATGAGCAGTTCTTC,CAGSLVRENEQFF
TRBJ1-2,-,TRBV15,TRBD1,TGTGCCACCAGCAGAGAGGCGGCAGGGGGAGATGGCTACACCTTC,CATSREAAGGDGYTF
TRBJ1-5,-,TRBV6-5,-,TGTGCCAGCAGTTTTAAGAGGTTTAGCAATCAGCCCCAGCATTTT,CASSFKRFSNQPQHF
TRBJ2-3,few,TRBV4-3,TRBD1,TGCGCCAGCAGCCAAGATTCAGGGACAGGGGTTGCAGATACGCAGTATTTT,CASSQDSGTGVADTQYF
TRBJ2-1,-,TRBV20-1,-,TGCAGTGTCAAGGGACCACTAGCAAACAATGAGCAGTTCTTC,CSVKGPLANNEQFF
TRBJ2-3,few,TRBV20-1,-,TGCAGTGCTGACTATAAGGGCGGTTCCTACGAGCAGTATTTT,CSADYKGGSYEQYF
TRBJ2-1,-,TRBV12-3/TRBV12-4,-,TGTGCCAGCAGTTCCTTAACTAGAAAGGGCAATGAGCAGTTCTTC,CASSSLTRKGNEQFF
TRBJ2-5,-,TRBV29-1,-,TGCAGCGCGGAGGGGCCGGATAACAGGGTGGATGAGCAGTACTTC,CSAEGPDNRVDEQYF
TRBJ2-7,few,TRBV4-2,-,TGTGCCAGTAGCCTCGCCTGGACGCTCCAGGAGCAGTACTTC,CASSLAWTLQEQYF
TRBJ2-1,many,TRBV12-3/TRBV12-4,TRBD2,TGTGCCAGCAGTTTAGCCCTCCCAGCGGGGTACAATGAGCAGTTCTTC,CASSLALPAGYNEQFF
TRBJ1-4,few,TRBV7-9,TRBD1,TGTGCCAGCAGCGACCCGACAGGGTATAATGAAAAACTGTTTTTT,CASSDPTGYNEKLFF
TRBJ1-4,-,TRBV7-9,-,TGTGCCAGCAGCAGAGGTCAGGGTCTGGATGAAAAACTGTTTTTT,CASSRGQGLDEKLFF
TRBJ1-4,few,TRBV4-3,-,TGCGCCAGCAGCCAAGGACCCCGAATTGAGGGAAGTGGAGGAAAACTGTTTTTT,CASSQGPRIEGSGGKLFF
TRBJ1-2,-,TRBV7-2,TRBD1,TGTGCCAGCAGCTTAGAGGGACAGAACCATGGCTACACCTTC,CASSLEGQNHGYTF
TRBJ2-2,-,TRBV2,-,TGTGCCAGCAAAGGGCCCGGTGGTTGGGAGCTGTTTTTT,CASKGPGGWELFF
TRBJ2-1,few,TRBV5-1,-,TGCGCCAGCAGCTTTTGGCAGGGAATAGGCAATGAGCAGTTCTTC,CASSFWQGIGNEQFF
TRBJ2-1,-,TRBV7-3,TRBD2,TGTGCCAGCAGCTTAATAGCGGGGGGGCATTACAATGAGCAGTTCTTC,CASSLIAGGHYNEQFF
TRBJ1-6,many,TRBV7-6,-,TGTGCCAGCAGCTTAGAGGGTTCCTATAATTCACCCCTCCACTTT,CASSLEGSYNSPLHF
TRBJ2-3,-,TRBV5-1,-,TGCGCCAGCAGCTTACAGAGATTTATCCCAGGAGATACGCAGTATTTT,CASSLQRFIPGDTQYF
TRBJ2-7,-,TRBV7-9,-,TGTGCCAGCGCCGGCCAAAGGGACGAGCAGTACTTC,CASAGQRDEQYF
TRBJ2-1,few,TRBV7-2,TRBD1,TGTGCCAGCAGCTTAGTTGGGACAGGCGCCGTCCGCCAGCAGTTCTTC,CASSLVGTGAVRQQFF
TRBJ1-2,-,TRBV29-1,-,TGCAGCGTTGAAGTAGGACAGCCTCAATCTTATGGCTACACCTTC,CSVEVGQPQSYGYTF
TRBJ2-3,-,TRBV15,-,TGTGCCACCAGCACGGGAGACTCTAACACAGATACGCAGTATTTT,CATSTGDSNTDTQYF
TRBJ2-1,-,TRBV10-3,TRBD1,TGTGCCACAGATGACAGGGGGGACAATGAGCAGTTCTTC,CATDDRGDNEQFF
TRBJ2-5,few,TRBV20-1,-,TGCAGTGCTAGAATCCGGGGAAGGGCCCAGTACTTC,CSARIRGRAQYF